Sequencing of this T cell receptor (beta chain) was carried out in a study of shared clonotypes between healthy human individuals. Study-wide points: Genetic and exposure-history diversity was limited by the small donor number.

The V gene's germline CDR1 is SGDLS and CDR2 YYNGEE. Trimming took off 0 bases at V and 6 bases at J, with 15 bases between the two ends. The CDR3 runs to 15 residues. Regarding this clone: The antigen remains undetermined.

This table comes from immunoSEQ multiplex PCR, and its TCRdb copy is limited to in-frame clones, with some not included. The sample includes some 2,100,000 clones, approximately 96% of them seen just once. Both subsets, CD45RA+ naive and CD45RA-negative memory, were split from the CD4+ cells. This sequence was found in a young man in good health. The chain recombines TRBV9 with TRBJ1-1; tentatively, D is TRBD1 (5 bases). Sequences were obtained from naive CD4+ T cells sorted from blood. Specified subset: CD45RA+ positively selected. For the CDR3, the DNA is TGTGCCAGCAGCGTAGGGGGGACGATGTTCCCTGAAGCTTTCTTT. This encodes CASSVGGTMFPEAFF.